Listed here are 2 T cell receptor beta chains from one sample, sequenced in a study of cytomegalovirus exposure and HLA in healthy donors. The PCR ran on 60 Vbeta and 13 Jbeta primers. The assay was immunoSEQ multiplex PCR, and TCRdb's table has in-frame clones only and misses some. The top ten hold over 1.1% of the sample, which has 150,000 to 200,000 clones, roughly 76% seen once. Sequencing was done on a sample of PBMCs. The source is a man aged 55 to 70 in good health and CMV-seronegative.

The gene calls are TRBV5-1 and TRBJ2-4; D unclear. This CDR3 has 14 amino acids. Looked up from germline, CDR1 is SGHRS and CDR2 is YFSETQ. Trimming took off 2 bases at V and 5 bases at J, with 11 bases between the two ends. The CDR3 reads CASSLNSGENIQYF. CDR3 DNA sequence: TGCGCCAGCAGCTTAAATTCGGGTGAAAACATTCAGTACTTC.

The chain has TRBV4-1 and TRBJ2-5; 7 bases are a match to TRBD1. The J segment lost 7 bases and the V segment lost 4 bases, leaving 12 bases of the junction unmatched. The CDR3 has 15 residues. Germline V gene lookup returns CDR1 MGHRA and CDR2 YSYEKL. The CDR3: CASSPQNEGATTQYF. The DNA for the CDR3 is TGCGCCAGCAGCCCCCAGAATGAGGGGGCGACGACCCAGTACTTC.